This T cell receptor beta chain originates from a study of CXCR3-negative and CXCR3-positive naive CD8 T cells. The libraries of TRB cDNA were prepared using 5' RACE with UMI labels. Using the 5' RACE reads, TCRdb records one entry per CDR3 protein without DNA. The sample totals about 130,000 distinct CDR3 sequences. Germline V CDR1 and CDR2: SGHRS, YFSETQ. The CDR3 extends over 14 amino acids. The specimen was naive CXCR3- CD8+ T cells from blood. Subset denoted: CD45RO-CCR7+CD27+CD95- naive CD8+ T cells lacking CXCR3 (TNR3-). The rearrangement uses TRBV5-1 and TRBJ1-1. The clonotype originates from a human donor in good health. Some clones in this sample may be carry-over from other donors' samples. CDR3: CASSFLGDPTEAFF.